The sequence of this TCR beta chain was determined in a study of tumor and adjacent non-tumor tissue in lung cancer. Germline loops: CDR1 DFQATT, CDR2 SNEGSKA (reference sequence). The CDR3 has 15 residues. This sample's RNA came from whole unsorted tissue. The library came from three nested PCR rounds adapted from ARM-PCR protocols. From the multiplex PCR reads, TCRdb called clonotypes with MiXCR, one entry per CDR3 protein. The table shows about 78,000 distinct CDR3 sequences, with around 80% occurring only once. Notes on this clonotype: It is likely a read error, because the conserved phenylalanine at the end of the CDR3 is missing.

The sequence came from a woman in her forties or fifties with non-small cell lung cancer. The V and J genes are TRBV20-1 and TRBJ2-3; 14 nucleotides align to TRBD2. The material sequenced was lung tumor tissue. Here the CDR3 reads CNAPGTSGSWGTQYL. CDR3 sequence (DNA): TGCAATGCCCCCGGGACTAGCGGGAGTTGGGGTACGCAGTATCTT.